These 27 T cell receptor beta chains originate from one sample sequenced in a study of CD8 T cells in Susac syndrome. It was with random hexamers that about 0.45 to 1 ug RNA was reverse transcribed. TCRdb fed the immunoSEQ multiplex PCR reads into MiXCR, producing one record per CDR3 protein. The data show around 200,000 distinct CDR3 sequences, about 94% seen once. The material sequenced was CD4+ T cells from PBMCs. These receptor sequences come from a human donor with Susac syndrome.

This clonotype was counted a few times. The CDR3 bases are TGTGCCAGCAGTTTGGGTCAGCCCCAGCATTTT. It specifies CASSLGQPQHF. The chain couples TRBV12-3 or TRBV12-4 to TRBJ1-5; the D is unclear. This CDR3 spans 11 amino acids. The ends were cut back, 3 bases at V and 6 bases at J, with 3 bases in the middle.

The rearrangement links TRBV6-2 or TRBV6-3 to TRBJ1-1; 10 bases are a match to TRBD1. CDR1 is MNHEY and CDR2 is SVGEGT in the germline V gene. The CDR3 has 18 residues. V trimming: 4 bases; J trimming: 4 bases; junction bases outside the gene matches: 15. The CDR3 nucleotides read TGTGCCAGCAGTTTACGTCGAACCCCAGGACAGGGGGGCACTGAAGCTTTCTTT. Translated, it gives CASSLRRTPGQGGTEAFF.

The chain links TRBV29-1 to TRBJ2-3; D is uncertain. Germline V gives CDR1 SQVTM, CDR2 ANQGSEA. CDR3 size: 12 residues. V was shortened by 7 bases and J by 3 bases, with 11 bases between the two germline ends. Here the CDR3 DNA reads TGCAGCGCCTCAATGAGTACAGATACGCAGTATTTT. Translation: CSASMSTDTQYF.

This chain links TRBV19 with TRBJ2-5; D gene uncertain. V was clipped by 5 bases and J by 0 bases, with 7 bases between them. The V gene's germline CDR1 is LNHDA and CDR2 SQIVND (reference sequence). The CDR3 covers 13 residues. This CDR3 is CASSPQDQETQYF. CDR3 coding DNA: TGTGCCAGTAGTCCCCAGGACCAAGAGACCCAGTACTTC.

The V and J genes are TRBV7-9 and TRBJ2-7; 7 positions agree with TRBD1. After removal of 2 bases from V and 2 bases from J, the junction contained 6 bases not matched to a gene. This CDR3 comprises 15 residues. Germline V gives CDR1 SEHNR, CDR2 FQNEAQ (reference sequence). Written as DNA, the CDR3 is TGTGCCAGCAGCTTATCAGGCAGGGGGACCTACGAGCAGTACTTC. This sequence encodes CASSLSGRGTYEQYF.

The chain has TRBV7-3 and TRBJ2-1; 8 nucleotides agree with TRBD2. Germline trimming cut 5 bases from V and 0 bases from J; bases unmatched to any gene: 3. The germline CDR1 and CDR2 sequences are SGHTA and FQGTGA. The length of the CDR3 is 15 residues. In DNA, the CDR3 is TGTGCCAGCAGCATTAGCGGGGACTCCTACAATGAGCAGTTCTTC. Protein: CASSISGDSYNEQFF.

This chain links TRBV5-6 with TRBJ2-7, with no clear D. Trimming took off 4 bases at V and 4 bases at J, with 9 bases between the two ends. The CDR3 spans 12 residues. CDR1 is SGHDT, CDR2 YYEEEE, per germline. In DNA, the CDR3 is TGTGCCAGCAGCCGAGCTCAATACGAGCAGTACTTC. This sequence encodes CASSRAQYEQYF.

V gene TRBV27 combines with J gene TRBJ1-5; possible D gene TRBD1, 5 bases. Germline assignment: CDR1 MNHEY and CDR2 SMNVEV (reference sequence). With 3 bases removed from V and 4 bases from J, the gap between germline ends came to 10 bases. The CDR3 totals 14 residues. The CDR3 spells CASSLGRQNQPQHF. In DNA form, the CDR3 reads TGTGCCAGCAGTTTGGGGCGGCAAAATCAGCCCCAGCATTTT.

V is TRBV29-1 and J is TRBJ2-3; D ambiguous. CDR3 size: 16 residues. V was pared by 0 bases and J by 0 bases, with 13 bases between. CDR1 SQVTM and CDR2 ANQGSEA come from the germline V gene. The CDR3 spells CSVEDPTLGSTDTQYF. CDR3 nucleotide sequence: TGCAGCGTTGAAGACCCCACGTTAGGTAGCACAGATACGCAGTATTTT.

This rearrangement joins TRBV7-2 to TRBJ2-6; 9 nucleotides line up with TRBD1. Germline V gives CDR1 SGHTA, CDR2 FQGNSA. The V and J ends lost 7 bases and 4 bases, in that order; junction bases with no gene match: 11. CDR3 size: 17 residues. CDR3 DNA: TGTGCCAGCACCCCTCCTGGGACAGGGCCCGGGGCCAACGTCCTGACTTTC. The encoded protein is CASTPPGTGPGANVLTF. The full variable domain, with the rest looked up from reference TRBV7-2 and TRBJ2-6, is GAGVSQSPSNKVTEKGKDVELRCDPISGHTALYWYRQSLGQGLEFLIYFQGNSAPDKSGLPSDRFSAERTGGSVSTLTIQRTQQEDSAVYLCASTPPGTGPGANVLTFGAGSRLTVL.

The count of this clonotype is one. The CDR3 loop reads CAWSATHRAHVGYTF. The CDR3 coding sequence is TGTGCCTGGAGTGCAACCCACAGGGCCCATGTAGGCTACACCTTC. J is TRBJ1-2 and V is TRBV30, with a possible D match to TRBD1 (6 bases). The V end lost 1 base, the J end lost 8 bases, and 20 bases lay between the germline ends. The CDR3 length is 15 residues. Looked up from germline, CDR1 is GTSNPN and CDR2 is SVGIG (reference sequence). Variable domain in full (rest from reference TRBV30 and TRBJ1-2): SQTIHQWPATLVQPVGSPLSLECTVEGTSNPNLYWYRQAAGRGLQLLFYSVGIGQISSEVPQNLSASRPQDRQFILSSKKLLLSDSGFYLCAWSATHRAHVGYTFGSGTRLTVV.

This clonotype occurred once. This chain uses TRBV18 with TRBJ2-7; 8 positions agree with TRBD2. Unmatched junction bases numbered 6, after V lost 5 bases and J lost 0 bases. Looked up from germline, CDR1 is KGHSH and CDR2 is LQKENI. The CDR3 contains 15 residues. In DNA, the CDR3 is TGTGCCAGCTCATCGACTAGCGAGAGCTCCTACGAGCAGTACTTC. This codes for CASSSTSESSYEQYF.

The chain joins TRBV6-2 or TRBV6-3 to TRBJ2-1; 7 bases fit TRBD2. Germline V lookup: CDR1 MNHEY, CDR2 SVGEGT. V shed 10 bases and J 3 bases; nucleotides not matched to a gene: 3. The CDR3 contains 12 residues. CDR3 sequence reads: CATGTNYNEQFF. CDR3 in DNA: TGTGCCACCGGGACTAACTACAATGAGCAGTTCTTC.

CDR3 loop: CASSAGSETRYEQYF. CDR3 nucleotides: TGTGCCAGCAGCGCTGGGTCTGAGACTCGCTACGAGCAGTACTTC. The chain uses TRBV9 and TRBJ2-7; unclear D gene. The V gene lost 3 bases and the J gene lost 3 bases, with 16 bases spanning the gap. Germline loops: CDR1 SGDLS, CDR2 YYNGEE. The CDR3 totals 15 residues. The full variable domain, rest sourced from reference TRBV9 and TRBJ2-7, is DSGVTQTPKHLITATGQRVTLRCSPRSGDLSVYWYQQSLDQGLQFLIQYYNGEERAKGNILERFSAQQFPDLHSELNLSSLELGDSALYFCASSAGSETRYEQYFGPGTRLTVT.

The chain carries TRBV20-1 and TRBJ1-1; D call uncertain. V was shortened by 3 bases and J by 3 bases, with 14 bases between the two germline ends. The germline gives CDR1 DFQATT, CDR2 SNEGSKA (reference sequence). This CDR3 is 14 amino acids long. CDR3 in DNA: TGCAGTGCTAGGATGCGGGGTTCGTACACTGAAGCTTTCTTT. It specifies CSARMRGSYTEAFF.

To note about this clonotype: Germline and junction disagree at one end, which may indicate a read error. The chain joins TRBV5-6 to TRBJ2-4; D is uncertain. CDR1 and CDR2 (germline): SGHDT, YYEEEE. The CDR3 spans 12 residues. CDR3 bases: TGTGCCAGCAGCTTGGTTTTAGAGTGGCCGGGCTTC. Protein sequence: CASSLVLEWPGF.

The chain uses TRBV27 and TRBJ1-1; D ambiguous. The V and J ends lost 4 bases and 4 bases respectively, with 16 bases between them. The CDR3 has 15 residues. Germline CDR1 MNHEY, CDR2 SMNVEV (reference sequence). CDR3 sequence: CASSSVSVWGTEAFF. CDR3 DNA: TGTGCCAGCAGTTCAGTTTCAGTTTGGGGCACTGAAGCTTTCTTT.

V gene TRBV2 combines with J gene TRBJ2-3; D uncertain. The CDR3 consists of 14 residues. CDR1 is SNHLY, CDR2 FYNNEI, per germline. V was trimmed by 7 bases and J by 3 bases, leaving 14 bases between them. The CDR3 is CASMLRATTDTQYF. CDR3 DNA sequence: TGTGCCAGCATGCTCCGGGCGACGACAGATACGCAGTATTTT.

This rearrangement joins TRBV5-4 to TRBJ2-7; no clear D gene. V was trimmed by 0 bases and J by 4 bases, leaving 14 bases between them. This CDR3 is built from 15 residues. The germline CDR1 and CDR2 sequences are SGHNT and YYREEE (reference sequence). CDR3 in amino acids: CASSLVGSTRYEQYF. The CDR3 bases are TGTGCCAGCAGCTTGGTAGGATCAACCAGGTACGAGCAGTACTTC.

This chain connects TRBV9 to TRBJ2-1; 14 nucleotides line up with TRBD2. Germline CDR1 is SGDLS and CDR2 is YYNGEE. This CDR3 is 19 amino acids long. The V gene end was trimmed by 4 bases and the J gene end by 1 base; junction bases not matched to a gene: 10. Here the CDR3 DNA reads TGTGCCAGCAGCCCGATCGGGACTAGCGGGGGTGAGTCCTACAATGAGCAGTTCTTC. This translates into CASSPIGTSGGESYNEQFF. The full variable domain, in which reference TRBV9 and TRBJ2-1 provide the parts outside the CDR3, is DSGVTQTPKHLITATGQRVTLRCSPRSGDLSVYWYQQSLDQGLQFLIQYYNGEERAKGNILERFSAQQFPDLHSELNLSSLELGDSALYFCASSPIGTSGGESYNEQFFGPGTRLTVL.

V is TRBV20-1 and J is TRBJ2-7; no definite D call. With 0 bases removed from V and 0 bases from J, the gap between germline ends came to 9 bases. This CDR3 has 14 amino acids. Germline CDR1 and CDR2: DFQATT and SNEGSKA (reference sequence). The CDR3 region is CSARDPIGSYEQYF. The DNA for the CDR3 is TGCAGTGCTAGAGATCCCATCGGCTCCTACGAGCAGTACTTC.

The gene calls are TRBV6-2 or TRBV6-3 and TRBJ2-5; D ambiguous. V gave up 4 bases and J gave up 5 bases, with 8 bases separating them. Germline CDR1 MNHEY, CDR2 SVGEGT. This CDR3 has 12 amino acids. CDR3 region: CASSWVRETQYF. The CDR3 DNA reads TGTGCCAGCAGTTGGGTGCGGGAGACCCAGTACTTC.

This clonotype was observed once. The genes are TRBV10-2 and TRBJ2-2; D possibly corresponds to TRBD1 (5 bases). CDR3 length equals 17 residues. Trimming removed 0 bases at V and 1 base at J, with 12 bases between. Germline V lookup: CDR1 WSHSY, CDR2 SAAADI. The CDR3 nucleotides are TGCGCCAGCAGTGAGTCGGCAGGGCCTCTGAACACCGGGGAGCTGTTTTTT. Translating gives CASSESAGPLNTGELFF.

This chain connects TRBV3-1 to TRBJ2-1; TRBD1 agrees at 9 bases. This CDR3 contains 14 residues. Unmatched junction bases numbered 5, after V lost 4 bases and J lost 7 bases. Looked up from germline, CDR1 is LGHDT and CDR2 is YNNKEL (reference sequence). The CDR3 reads CASSPRDRENEQFF. The DNA of the CDR3 is TGTGCCAGCAGCCCCCGGGACAGGGAGAATGAGCAGTTCTTC.

Remarks on this clonotype: Sequence at one end of the junction differs from germline and may be a read error. CDR3 coding DNA: TGTGCCAGCAGTTTAGGGGGGAGGGAGACCCAGTACTTC. Encoded protein: CASSLGGRETQYF. This chain links TRBV5-1 with TRBJ2-5; D is tentatively TRBD1 or TRBD2 (6 bases each). The CDR3 totals 13 residues. Germline V gene sequence: CDR1 SGHRS, CDR2 YFSETQ.

The chain joins TRBV12-3 or TRBV12-4 to TRBJ1-2, with 7 nucleotides matching TRBD1. CDR3 length equals 13 residues. Losses at the gene ends were 3 bases for V and 6 bases for J; bases not matched to a gene: 4. The DNA for the CDR3 is TGTGCCAGCAGTTTGAACAGGGGTAATGGCTACACCTTC. Its protein is CASSLNRGNGYTF.

The rearrangement joins TRBV7-6 to TRBJ1-6; D is ambiguous. The CDR3 covers 15 residues. V dropped 5 bases and J dropped 7 bases, with 15 bases sitting between them. From germline, CDR1 is SGHVS and CDR2 FNYEAQ. DNA for the CDR3: TGTGCCAGCAGCAATCAAGGTGGGGTGAATTCACCCCTCCACTTT. Its protein product is CASSNQGGVNSPLHF. Looking up the rest from reference TRBV7-6 and TRBJ1-6 gives the full variable domain: GAGVSQSPRYKVTKRGQDVALRCDPISGHVSLYWYRQALGQGPEFLTYFNYEAQQDKSGLPNDRFSAERPEGSISTLTIQRTEQRDSAMYRCASSNQGGVNSPLHFGNGTRLTVT.